Described below is a single T cell receptor (beta chain) sequence and its context. There is no known antigen for this receptor. Qualities for individual bases were not recorded, and no much larger clone is one base off. This record comes from a study of cytomegalovirus exposure and HLA in healthy donors (dated by TCRdb to 2016 to 2017). Study-level background: An earlier analysis of several hundred of the donors reported 276 Gb of sequence data and 95 million to 120 million unique TCR beta sequences obtained from about 200 million T cells. An early release that covered about 600 HLA-typed donors contained around 330 gigabases of sequencing data and about 84 million unique TCR sequences. Among the roughly 400 genotyped donors, approximately 76% belonged to the genetic ancestry cluster associated with self-reported Caucasian donors. The aim of the study was to test whether cataloging public T cell receptors could identify signatures of past pathogen exposure. The study profiled the T cell repertoires of about 720 subjects by immunosequencing and related them to cytomegalovirus serostatus. In addition to the first cohort of about 650 subjects, a separate validation cohort of 120 different subjects was used. The study combined high-throughput TCR immunosequencing, statistical association of individual TCRs with disease status, and machine learning to predict cytomegalovirus infection status. To study patterns of TCR occurrence, a later analysis re-analyzed previously published TCR beta repertoires from several hundred donors and added high-resolution HLA genotyping. The later analysis used no new phenotypic data to find candidate immune exposures, relying instead on TCR beta sequences and their occurrence across donors. To decide whether each TCR beta V gene segment behaved as functional or pseudogenic, an earlier analysis of approximately 600 of the donors relied on high-throughput TCR beta sequencing. Alongside the repertoire data, information on donor age, sex, ethnicity and CMV serostatus was compiled. A later genetic analysis used genome-wide SNP genotypes for about 55% of the 666 donors, treating that subset as a discovery cohort. All discovery cohort repertoires had been generated using a single sequencing platform. HLA typing covered class I and class II loci at four-digit resolution. The number of donors typed differed by locus, with 629-630 for A, B, C, DRB1 and DQB1, roughly 520 for DQA1, about 610 for DPA1, and roughly 450 for DPB1. Five DR-DQ haplotypes were treated as single units for association and clustering because of strong linkage in the cohort. Among 300 to 500 genotyped donors of the cohort, an average of around 250,000 unique TCR beta nucleotide sequences was sequenced per donor, of which 15% to 20% were non-productive. The full study reports these points: Three of the identified cytomegalovirus-associated TCR beta chains were confirmed in vitro to be specific for cytomegalovirus antigens. A further reported finding was that TCR beta sequences accurately predicted the HLA-A and HLA-B alleles for most subjects in the first cohort. V-gene and J-gene trimming of TCR beta chains was associated with a missense DCLRE1C variant in a later genetic analysis, and the association was replicated in an independent cohort. Because the 87-base-pair reads could not distinguish some IMGT-functional V segments, including TRBV6-2 and TRBV6-3, those segments were excluded. Across donors, most TCR sequences were observed very rarely, whereas some public TCRs were present in many individuals. The cohort was sequenced for TCR beta chains only, and without alpha or paired-chain data the features that could be detected were limited. A later genetic analysis reported fewer N-insertions in productive TCRs among donors in an Asian-associated ancestry cluster than the roughly 700-donor mean. The authors suggested that the approach could potentially be generalized to other disease states and immunological phenotypes. Linkage disequilibrium might explain the correlated functional status among segregating V segments, but an unknown experimental factor could not be excluded. A total of fewer than 200 TCR beta chains were listed by the study as associated with cytomegalovirus. At a false discovery rate of 0.05, a later analysis linked fewer than 20,000 TCR beta sequences to specific HLA alleles. Because some donors lacked HLA typing at each locus, the association tests relied only on the typed subset. In a later analysis, the rate of TCR association differed among HLA loci, with DRB1 alleles having the most associated TCRs and HLA-C alleles having the fewest. In a later analysis, HLA-associated TCR beta chains showed more clonal expansion and lower generation probabilities than non-associated chains that were equally common. Broadly in line with IMGT annotations, most TCR beta V segments showed up in productive rearrangements about 87% or about 30% of the time in an earlier analysis of several hundred of the donors. The classifier was reported to diagnose cytomegalovirus status with high specificity and sensitivity in both the original and validation cohorts. Several of the top co-occurrence clusters appeared to be linked to parvovirus B19, influenza, CMV and Epstein-Barr virus, according to a later analysis. A cluster of highly shared sequence variants was judged likely to be a technical artifact of the sequencing pipeline. Immune exposure information for the cohort was limited to CMV serostatus. Presence/absence analyses assumed roughly uniform sequencing depth across donors, an assumption that may not hold. According to a later analysis, most CMV-associated TCR beta chains appeared to be HLA-restricted, and the HLA associations seemed to be driven largely by CMV exposure. The earlier analysis of 450 to 700 of the donors excluded some 16 rarely observed V segments, including chromosome 9 orphons, because counts were too low. When HLA alleles, especially DR and DQ, strongly co-occurred, TCR associations were difficult to assign to individual alleles.

The library was built by means of the immunoSEQ multiplex PCR assay. The multiplex PCR relied on a mix of 60 forward primers for TCR Vbeta segments and 13 reverse primers for TCR Jbeta segments. The CDR3 region of rearranged TCR beta genes was amplified from genomic DNA with a multiplex PCR assay. Amplified TCR beta libraries were sequenced as 87-base-pair reads on the Illumina HiSeq System. The authors' analysis ran thus. In a later analysis, roughly 80 million unique TCR beta chains were counted across the 650 to 700 repertoires, and roughly 9.9 million of these chains were shared by at least two donors. Raw reads were error-corrected and collapsed into unique sequences by a nearest-neighbor algorithm in which closely related sequences were merged to remove PCR and sequencing errors. Alignment of CDR3 sequences to IMGT reference sequences was used to assign V, D and J gene segments. Each retained sequence needed at least a six-nucleotide match to both a V gene segment and a J gene segment. A rearrangement counted as productive if the CDR3 had no stop codons and remained in frame with V and J, and every other rearrangement counted as non-productive. Following IMGT convention, CDR3 was defined as the stretch from the second conserved V-encoded cysteine up to the conserved J-encoded phenylalanine. The earlier analysis of fewer than 700 of the donors excluded sequences that lacked an unambiguous match to a single V gene segment. An earlier analysis of 500 to 600 of the donors classified V segments as functional when productive rearrangements were above 56.7% and as segregating when the standard deviation between donors was above 5%. To diagnose cytomegalovirus status from the catalog of TCR beta chain sequences, a statistical classification framework was built. In a later analysis, V and J genes were assigned by comparing TCR nucleotide sequences against IMGT/GENE-DB human TR gene sequences. Using the TCRdist pipeline, a later analysis assigned CDR3 sequences along with most-parsimonious VDJ recombination scenarios. A later analysis defined each TCR beta chain by its CDR3 amino acid sequence plus V-gene family, and excluded reads lacking a unique V-gene family. To address suspected cross-contamination and a sequencing artifact, a later analysis removed 450 to 700 highly shared, low-generation-probability nucleotide sequences. A later analysis calculated a clonal expansion index for each public chain from normalized within-repertoire ranks of inferred template counts. A later analysis computed generation probabilities with a VDJ recombination model fitted to out-of-frame rearrangements, and checked the results against IGoR. In a later analysis, TCR-TCR, TCR-HLA and TCR-CMV co-occurrence was scored with hypergeometric tests, and a repertoire-size bias correction was applied to TCR pairs. To estimate false discovery rates, a later analysis permuted the HLA or CMV assignments 20 times. In a later analysis, co-occurring TCRs were grouped with DBSCAN, and TCRdist sequence similarity was added when clustering was performed within HLA-allele-positive subsets. For co-occurrence clustering, repertoires with fewer than 30,000 or more than 120,000 public chains were excluded, along with a handful of repertoires with anomalous nucleotide sharing. TCRdb carries this immuneACCESS record with in-frame sequences only. Its versions omit some clonotypes, under half of them owing to an unresolved V gene in the studies checked, with the rest unexplained. V, J and clone size are taken as reported in that table, and D and trimming were inferred from the DNA itself. For this sample there are over 200,000 clones; about 75% appear just once. The top ten clones comprise roughly 1.9% of the sample.

The cohort consisted of 666 healthy bone marrow donors. At the time of sampling, all cohort members were nominally healthy, though unrecorded immune exposures were likely present. The donor tested CMV seronegative and was one of the 352 seronegative cohort members. A peripheral blood sample was collected from each donor, and TCR beta sequencing was performed on peripheral blood mononuclear cells. Genomic DNA was extracted from the blood cell samples with the Qiagen DNeasy Blood Extraction Kit. Measured from the cysteine to the phenylalanine, the CDR3 is 16 residues long. Only the CDR3 part of the read is kept: 48 bases, read in frame from the first base. Trimming leaves V shorter by 1 base and J shorter by 4 bases, with the junction holding 3 bases beyond the gene matches. Via the germline V gene, CDR1 is SGHDT and CDR2 YYEEEE.

Sequencing was performed on PBMCs. The V and J genes are TRBV5-6 and TRBJ2-7; TRBD2 matches 15 bases in the middle. The clonotype was recovered from a male donor in good health and CMV-seronegative. Here the CDR3 is given as CASSLWTSGRGYEQYF. In nucleotide form, the sequence is TGTGCCAGCAGCTTGTGGACTAGCGGGAGGGGGTACGAGCAGTACTTC.